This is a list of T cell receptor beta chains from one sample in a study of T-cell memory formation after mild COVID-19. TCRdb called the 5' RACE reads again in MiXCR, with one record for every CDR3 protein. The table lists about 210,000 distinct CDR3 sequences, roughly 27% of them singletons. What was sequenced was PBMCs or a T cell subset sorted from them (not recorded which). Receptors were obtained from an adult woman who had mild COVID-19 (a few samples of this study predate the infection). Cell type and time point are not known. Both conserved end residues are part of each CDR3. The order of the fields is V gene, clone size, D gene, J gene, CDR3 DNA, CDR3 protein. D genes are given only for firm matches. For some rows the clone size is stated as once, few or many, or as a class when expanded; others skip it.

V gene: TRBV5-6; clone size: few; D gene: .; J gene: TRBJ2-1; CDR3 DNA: TGTGCCAGCAGCTCCGCCTACAATGAGCAGTTCTTC; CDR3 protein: CASSSAYNEQFF
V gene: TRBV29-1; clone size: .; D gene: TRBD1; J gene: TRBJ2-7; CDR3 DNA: TGCAGCGTTCGCCGACAGGGGTATCGCAACGAGCAGTACTTC; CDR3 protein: CSVRRQGYRNEQYF
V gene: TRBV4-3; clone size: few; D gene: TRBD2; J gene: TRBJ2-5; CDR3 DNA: TGCGCCAGCAGCCAAGATGCTCTAGCGGGAGGGCTGATTGAGACCCAGTACTTC; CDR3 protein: CASSQDALAGGLIETQYF
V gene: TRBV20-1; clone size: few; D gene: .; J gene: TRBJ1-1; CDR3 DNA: TGCAGTGCTAGACGCTGGCAGGGGAACACTGAAGCTTTCTTT; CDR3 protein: CSARRWQGNTEAFF
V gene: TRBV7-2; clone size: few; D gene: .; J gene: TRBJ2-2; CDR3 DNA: TGTGCCAGCAGCTTAGCTGCGACTAGCGTACAGGGGGGGGAGCTGTTTTTT; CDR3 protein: CASSLAATSVQGGELFF
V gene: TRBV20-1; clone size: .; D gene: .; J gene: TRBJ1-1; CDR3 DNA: TGCAGTGCTAGAGATCTCTTTCAGGGTGGGGACACTGAAGCTTTCTTT; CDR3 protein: CSARDLFQGGDTEAFF
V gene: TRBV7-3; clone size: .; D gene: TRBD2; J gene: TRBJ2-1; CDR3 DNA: TGTGCCAGCAGCAGCTTAGCGGGGGTTCAGTTCTTC; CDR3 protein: CASSSLAGVQFF
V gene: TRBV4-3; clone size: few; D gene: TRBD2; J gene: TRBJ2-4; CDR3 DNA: TGCGCCAGCAGCCTGGCCTGGACTAGCGGAAACATTCAGTACTTC; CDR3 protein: CASSLAWTSGNIQYF
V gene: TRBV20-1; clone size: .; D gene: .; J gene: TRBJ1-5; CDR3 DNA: TGCAGTGCTATTGAAGATAGCAATCAGCCCCAGCATTTT; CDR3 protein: CSAIEDSNQPQHF
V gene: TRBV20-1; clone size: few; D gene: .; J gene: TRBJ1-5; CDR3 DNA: TGCAGTGCTAGTCTGTCGGGGGACGGTCAGCCCCAGCATTTT; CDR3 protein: CSASLSGDGQPQHF
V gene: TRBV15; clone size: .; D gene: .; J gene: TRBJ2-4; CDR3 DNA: TGTGCCACCAGCAGAGATCGGGGGATCAAAAACATTCAGTACTTC; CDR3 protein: CATSRDRGIKNIQYF
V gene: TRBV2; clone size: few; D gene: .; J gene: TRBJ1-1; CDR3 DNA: TGTGCCAGCTCGGTCTTGTTCACTGAAGCTTTCTTT; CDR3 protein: CASSVLFTEAFF
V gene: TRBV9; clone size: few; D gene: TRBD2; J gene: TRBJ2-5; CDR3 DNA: TGTGCCAGCAGCGAGGGGAGGGACGAAGAGACCCAGTACTTC; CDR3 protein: CASSEGRDEETQYF
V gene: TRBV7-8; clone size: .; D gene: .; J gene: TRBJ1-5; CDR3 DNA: TGTGCCAGCAGCCCCGTCGTCGGATTGGGGCAGCCCCAGCATTTT; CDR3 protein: CASSPVVGLGQPQHF
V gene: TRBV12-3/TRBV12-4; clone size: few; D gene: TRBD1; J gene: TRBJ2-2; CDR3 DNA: TGTGCCAGCAGGAGAACCACCGGGACAGGGGACAACACCGGGGAGCTGTTTTTT; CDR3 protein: CASRRTTGTGDNTGELFF
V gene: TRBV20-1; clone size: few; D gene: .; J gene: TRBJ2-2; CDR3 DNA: TGCAGTGCTAGAGGCCCAGGTGGGACCGGGGAGCTGTTTTTT; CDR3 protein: CSARGPGGTGELFF
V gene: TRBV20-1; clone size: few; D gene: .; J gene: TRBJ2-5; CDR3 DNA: TGCAGTGCGGGGGACCCTAACCAAGAGACCCAGTACTTC; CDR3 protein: CSAGDPNQETQYF
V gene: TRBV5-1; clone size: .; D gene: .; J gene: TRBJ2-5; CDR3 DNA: TGCGCCAGCAGCTTGACAGCTGGCTCGGGGGAGACCCAGTACTTC; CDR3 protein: CASSLTAGSGETQYF
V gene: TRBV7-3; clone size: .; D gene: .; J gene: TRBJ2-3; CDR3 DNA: TGTGCCAGCAGCTTAGTGGGACTCCGCACAGATACGCAGTATTTT; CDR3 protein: CASSLVGLRTDTQYF
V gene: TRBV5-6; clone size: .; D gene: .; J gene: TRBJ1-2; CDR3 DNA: TGTGCCAGCAGCTTGGAGGGATCGTACTATGGCTACACCTTC; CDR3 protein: CASSLEGSYYGYTF
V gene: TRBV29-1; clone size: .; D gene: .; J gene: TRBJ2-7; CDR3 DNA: TGCAGCGTTGCCGGTCTCTCCACCAGCTCCTACGAGCAGTACTTC; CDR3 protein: CSVAGLSTSSYEQYF
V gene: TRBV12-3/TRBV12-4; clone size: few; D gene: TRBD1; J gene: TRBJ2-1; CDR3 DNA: TGTGCCAGCAGTTTTAGGACAGGGGGCGAGCGGAGCTCCTACAATGAGCAGTTCTTC; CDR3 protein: CASSFRTGGERSSYNEQFF
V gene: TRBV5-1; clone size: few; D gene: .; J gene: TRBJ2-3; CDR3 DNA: TGCGCCAGTGTAGCGGACGCTTTCACAGATACGCAGTATTTT; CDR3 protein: CASVADAFTDTQYF
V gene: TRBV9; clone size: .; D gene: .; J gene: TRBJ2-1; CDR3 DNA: TGTGCCAGCAGCGTAGGCGGGAAGAGCTCCTACAATGAGCAGTTCTTC; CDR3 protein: CASSVGGKSSYNEQFF
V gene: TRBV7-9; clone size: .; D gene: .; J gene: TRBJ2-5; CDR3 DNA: TGTGCCAGCAGCTTATCCAGCTCGGGTTACGAGACCCAGTACTTC; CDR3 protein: CASSLSSSGYETQYF
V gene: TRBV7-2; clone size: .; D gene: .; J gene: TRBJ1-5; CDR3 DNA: TGTGCCAGCAGCTCAAGGTCCGGGCCAAATCAGCCCCAGCATTTT; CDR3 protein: CASSSRSGPNQPQHF
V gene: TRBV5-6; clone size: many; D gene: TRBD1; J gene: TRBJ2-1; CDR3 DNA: TGTGCCAGCAGCCCGGGACAGGGGAATGAGCAGTTCTTC; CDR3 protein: CASSPGQGNEQFF
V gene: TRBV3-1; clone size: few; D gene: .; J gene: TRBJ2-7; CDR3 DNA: TGTGCCAGCAGCCAAAAGGCTTGGACAGACCTTTTAACCTACGAGCAGTACTTC; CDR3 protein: CASSQKAWTDLLTYEQYF
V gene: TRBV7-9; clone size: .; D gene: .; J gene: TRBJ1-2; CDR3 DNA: TGTGCCAGCAGCGCCGACGGGACCGACTATGGCTACACCTTC; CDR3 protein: CASSADGTDYGYTF
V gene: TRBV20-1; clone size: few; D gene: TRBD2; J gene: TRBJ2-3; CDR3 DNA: TGCAGTGCTAGCGGAGACCCGGGACTAGCGGGAGTCACAGATACGCAGTATTTT; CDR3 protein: CSASGDPGLAGVTDTQYF
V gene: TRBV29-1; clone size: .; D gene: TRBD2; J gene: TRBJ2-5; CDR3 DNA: TGCAGCGTTGGCCTAGCGGTCCAAGAGACCCAGTACTTC; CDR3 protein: CSVGLAVQETQYF
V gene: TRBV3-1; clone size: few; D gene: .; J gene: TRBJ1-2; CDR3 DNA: TGTGCCAGCAGCCAAGAGTCTCGGTTGGGTGGCTACACCTTC; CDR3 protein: CASSQESRLGGYTF
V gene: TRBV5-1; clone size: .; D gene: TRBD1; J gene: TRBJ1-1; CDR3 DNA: TGCGCCAGCAGCCTAGGACAGGATCTTGAAGCTTTCTTT; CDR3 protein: CASSLGQDLEAFF
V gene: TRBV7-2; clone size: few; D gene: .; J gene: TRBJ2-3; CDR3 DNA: TGTGCCAGCAGCTTGGGAGGCGGATACACAGATACGCAGTATTTT; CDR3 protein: CASSLGGGYTDTQYF
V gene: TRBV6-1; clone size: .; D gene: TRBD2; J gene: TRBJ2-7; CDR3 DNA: TGTGCCAGCGGAGCGCTAGCGGGTGCATACGAGCAGTACTTC; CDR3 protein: CASGALAGAYEQYF
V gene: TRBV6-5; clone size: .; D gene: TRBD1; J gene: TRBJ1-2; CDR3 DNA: TGTGCCAGCAGGGGACAGGGGGATTCGGGCTACACCTTC; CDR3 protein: CASRGQGDSGYTF
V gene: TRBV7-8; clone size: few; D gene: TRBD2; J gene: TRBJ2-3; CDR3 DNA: TGTGCCAGCAGCTTAGCGACTACTAGCGGGGACGGAGTAGATACGCAGTATTTT; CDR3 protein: CASSLATTSGDGVDTQYF
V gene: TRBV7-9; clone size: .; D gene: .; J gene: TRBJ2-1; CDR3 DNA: TGTGCCAGCAGCTTACCCCATTACAATGAGCAGTTCTTC; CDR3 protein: CASSLPHYNEQFF
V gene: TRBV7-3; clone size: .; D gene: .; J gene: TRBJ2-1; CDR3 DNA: TGTGCCAGCAGCTTAAGTAGCGGAGTCTACAATGAGCAGTTCTTC; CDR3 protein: CASSLSSGVYNEQFF
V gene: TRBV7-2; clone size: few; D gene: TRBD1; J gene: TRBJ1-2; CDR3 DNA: TGTGCCAGCAGCTTAGCTCCGGGACAGGGTTTTTATGGCTACACCTTC; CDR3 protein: CASSLAPGQGFYGYTF
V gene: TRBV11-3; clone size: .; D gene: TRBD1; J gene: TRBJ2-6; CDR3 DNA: TGTGCCAGCAGGGACAGGGCTGGGGCCAACGTCCTGACTTTC; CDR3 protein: CASRDRAGANVLTF
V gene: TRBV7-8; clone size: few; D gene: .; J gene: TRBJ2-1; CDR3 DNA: TGTGCCAGCACCCCACGGAGCCCTAGGGGCAATGAGCAGTTCTTC; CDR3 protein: CASTPRSPRGNEQFF
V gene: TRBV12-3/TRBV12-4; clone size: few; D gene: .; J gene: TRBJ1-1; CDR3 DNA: TGTGCCAGCAGTCCTTACCAGGGACGGTGGAACACTGAAGCTTTCTTT; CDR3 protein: CASSPYQGRWNTEAFF
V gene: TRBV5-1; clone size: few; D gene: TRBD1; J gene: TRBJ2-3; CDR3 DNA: TGCGCCAGCAGCTCAGGGGGCTATAGCACAGATACGCAGTATTTT; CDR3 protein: CASSSGGYSTDTQYF